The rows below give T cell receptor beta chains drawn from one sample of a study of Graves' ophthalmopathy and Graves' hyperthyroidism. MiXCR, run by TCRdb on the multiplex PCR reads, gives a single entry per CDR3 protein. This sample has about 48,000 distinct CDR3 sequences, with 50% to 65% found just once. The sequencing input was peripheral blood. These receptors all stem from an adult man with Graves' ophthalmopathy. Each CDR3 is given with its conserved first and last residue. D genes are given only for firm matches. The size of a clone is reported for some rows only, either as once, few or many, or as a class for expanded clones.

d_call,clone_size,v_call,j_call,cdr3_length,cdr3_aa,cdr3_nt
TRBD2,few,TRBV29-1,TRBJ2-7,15,CSVTSGTSLSYEQYF,TGCAGCGTTACCTCCGGGACTAGCCTTTCCTACGAGCAGTACTTC
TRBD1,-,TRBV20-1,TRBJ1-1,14,CSARTRDRGPEACF,TGCAGTGCTAGGACTCGGGACAGGGGACCCGAAGCTTGCTTT
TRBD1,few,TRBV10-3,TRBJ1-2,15,CAINDPTGATYGYTF,TGTGCCATCAACGATCCGACAGGGGCAACCTATGGCTACACCTTC
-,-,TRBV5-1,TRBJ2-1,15,CASGQTGRLGNEQFF,TGCGCCAGCGGTCAGACAGGGAGGTTGGGCAATGAGCAGTTCTTC
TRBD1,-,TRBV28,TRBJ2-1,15,CATRTGGLLNNEQFF,TGTGCGACTAGGACAGGGGGTCTTTTAAACAATGAGCAGTTCTTC
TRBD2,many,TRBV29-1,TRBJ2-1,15,CSAGGGGSSYNEQFF,TGCAGCGCCGGAGGCGGCGGGAGCTCCTACAATGAGCAGTTCTTC
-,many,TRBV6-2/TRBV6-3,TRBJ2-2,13,CASSYKITGELFF,TGTGCCAGCAGTTATAAAATCACCGGGGAGCTGTTTTTT
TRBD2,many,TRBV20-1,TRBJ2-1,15,CSANPTSESYNEQFF,TGCAGTGCCAACCCGACTAGCGAATCCTACAATGAGCAGTTCTTC
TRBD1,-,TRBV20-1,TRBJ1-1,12,CSARTGDTEAFF,TGCAGTGCTAGGACAGGGGACACTGAAGCTTTCTTT
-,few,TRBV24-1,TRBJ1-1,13,CATQRWVNGEAFF,TGTGCCACCCAAAGATGGGTTAACGGTGAAGCTTTCTTT
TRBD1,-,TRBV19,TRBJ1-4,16,CASSIIGTGVTEKLFF,TGTGCCAGTAGTATAATTGGGACAGGGGTTACTGAAAAACTGTTTTTT
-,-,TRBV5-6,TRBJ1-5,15,CASSLSGGVQETQHF,TGTGCCAGCAGCTTGAGCGGGGGGGTTCAAGAGACCCAGCATTTT
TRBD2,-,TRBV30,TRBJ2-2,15,CAWSSGSFNTGELFF,TGTGCCTGGAGTAGCGGGAGTTTTAACACCGGGGAGCTGTTTTTT
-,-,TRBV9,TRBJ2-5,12,CASSVVGETQYF,TGTGCCAGCAGCGTAGTTGGAGAGACCCAGTACTTC
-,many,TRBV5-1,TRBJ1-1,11,CASSLGTEAFF,TGCGCCAGCAGCTTGGGCACTGAAGCTTTCTTT
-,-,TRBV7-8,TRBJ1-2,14,CASSLGEGPGGYTF,TGTGCCAGCAGCTTGGGGGAGGGGCCGGGAGGCTACACCTTC
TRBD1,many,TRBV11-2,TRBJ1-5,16,CASSQLPDRPNQPQHF,TGTGCCAGCAGCCAGCTCCCGGACAGGCCAAATCAGCCCCAGCATTTT
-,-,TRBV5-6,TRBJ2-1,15,CASSVRGSSYNEQFF,TGTGCCAGCAGCGTCCGAGGGAGCTCCTACAATGAGCAGTTCTTC
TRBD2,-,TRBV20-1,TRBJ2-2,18,CSARVPPGTSGNTGELFF,TGCAGTGCTAGAGTTCCCCCCGGGACTAGCGGAAACACCGGGGAGCTGTTTTTT
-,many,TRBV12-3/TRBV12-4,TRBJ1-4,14,CASILGGSGEKLFF,TGTGCCAGCATTTTAGGGGGGTCGGGTGAAAAACTGTTTTTT
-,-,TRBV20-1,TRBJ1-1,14,CSAPAGIHNTEAFF,TGCAGTGCCCCGGCAGGGATTCATAACACTGAAGCTTTCTTT
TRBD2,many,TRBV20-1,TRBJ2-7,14,CSASSGVSSYEQYF,TGCAGTGCCAGCAGCGGGGTGAGCTCCTACGAGCAGTACTTC
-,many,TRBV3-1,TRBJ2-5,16,CASSQERRGDQETQYF,TGTGCCAGCAGCCAAGAGCGGCGGGGCGACCAAGAGACCCAGTACTTC
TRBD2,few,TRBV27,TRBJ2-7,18,CASRTSVRLEGTTYEQYF,TGTGCCAGCAGAACTAGCGTCCGACTGGAGGGGACTACCTACGAGCAGTACTTC
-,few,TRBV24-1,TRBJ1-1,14,CATSDPNRETEAFF,TGTGCCACCAGTGACCCAAACAGGGAAACTGAAGCTTTCTTT
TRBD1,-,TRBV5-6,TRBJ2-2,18,CASSRGQGLRANTGELFF,TGTGCCAGCAGCCGGGGACAGGGGCTGCGAGCGAACACCGGGGAGCTGTTTTTT
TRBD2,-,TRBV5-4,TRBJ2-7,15,CASSRKLDSGNEQYF,TGTGCCAGCAGCCGAAAGCTGGATAGCGGGAACGAGCAGTACTTC
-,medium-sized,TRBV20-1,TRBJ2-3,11,CSALLTDTQYF,TGCAGTGCTCTTCTGACAGATACGCAGTATTTT
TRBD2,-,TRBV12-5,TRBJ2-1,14,CASGLRQGRGEQFF,TGTGCTAGTGGTTTACGCCAAGGGAGGGGTGAGCAGTTCTTC
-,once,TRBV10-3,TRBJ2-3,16,CAISRTSRKYTDTQYF,TGTGCCATCAGTCGTACCTCGAGGAAATACACAGATACGCAGTATTTT
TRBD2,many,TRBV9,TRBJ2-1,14,CASSVEPSGGVGFF,TGTGCCAGCAGCGTAGAACCTAGCGGGGGGGTAGGGTTCTTC
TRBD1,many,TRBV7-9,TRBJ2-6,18,CASSPRDRDFSGANVLTF,TGTGCCAGCAGCCCCCGGGACAGGGATTTCTCTGGGGCCAACGTCCTGACTTTC
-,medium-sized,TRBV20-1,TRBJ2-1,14,CSVTVRLDINEQFF,TGCAGTGTCACCGTCAGACTAGATATCAATGAGCAGTTCTTC
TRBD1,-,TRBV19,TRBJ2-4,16,CASSTPPGQGLNIQYF,TGTGCCAGTAGTACACCCCCGGGACAGGGGCTGAACATTCAGTACTTC
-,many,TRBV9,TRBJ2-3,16,CASSRAGGRATDTQYF,TGTGCCAGCAGCCGCGCTGGGGGGCGGGCCACAGATACGCAGTATTTT
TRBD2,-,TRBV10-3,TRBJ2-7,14,CAIRGLAGAYEQYF,TGTGCCATCAGGGGACTAGCGGGAGCCTACGAGCAGTACTTC
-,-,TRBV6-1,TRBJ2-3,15,CASSEAPGSTDTQYF,TGTGCCAGCAGTGAAGCGCCGGGTTCGACAGATACGCAGTATTTT
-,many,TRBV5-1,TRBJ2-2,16,CASSLETLDNTGELFF,TGCGCCAGCAGCTTGGAGACCTTAGATAACACCGGGGAGCTGTTTTTT
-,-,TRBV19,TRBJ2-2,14,CASSTGTKTGELFF,TGTGCCAGTAGTACCGGGACAAAGACCGGGGAGCTGTTTTTT
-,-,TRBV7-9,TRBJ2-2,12,CASSLAAGELFF,TGTGCCAGCAGCTTAGCGGCCGGGGAGCTGTTTTTT
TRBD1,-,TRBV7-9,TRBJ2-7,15,CASSATGASSYEQYF,TGTGCCAGCAGCGCCACAGGGGCCTCCTCCTACGAGCAGTACTTC
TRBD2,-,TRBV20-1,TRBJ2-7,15,CSAEGRGAGGYEQYF,TGCAGTGCTGAGGGCCGCGGAGCGGGAGGCTACGAGCAGTACTTC
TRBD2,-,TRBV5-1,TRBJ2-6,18,CASSLSDTSASGANVLTF,TGCGCCAGCAGCTTGTCGGACACTAGCGCCTCTGGGGCCAACGTCCTGACTTTC
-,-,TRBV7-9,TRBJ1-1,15,CASSQLAGGYNEAFF,TGTGCCAGCAGCCAACTAGCGGGGGGGTACAATGAAGCTTTCTTT
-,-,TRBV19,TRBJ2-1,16,CASSGTSGTGINEQFF,TGTGCCAGTAGTGGCACTAGCGGGACAGGGATCAATGAGCAGTTCTTC
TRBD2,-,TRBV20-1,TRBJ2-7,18,CSARGHTSGNTGVHEQYF,TGCAGTGCTAGAGGTCATACTAGCGGAAACACCGGGGTCCACGAGCAGTACTTC
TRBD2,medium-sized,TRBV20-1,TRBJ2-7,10,CSADLSGKYF,TGCAGTGCGGACCTTAGCGGGAAGTACTTC
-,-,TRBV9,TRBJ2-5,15,CASSAPGAGKETQYF,TGTGCCAGCAGCGCCCCTGGGGCAGGGAAGGAGACCCAGTACTTC
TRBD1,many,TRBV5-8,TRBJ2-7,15,CASSNPGTGGDEQYF,TGTGCCAGCAGCAATCCCGGGACAGGGGGAGACGAGCAGTACTTC
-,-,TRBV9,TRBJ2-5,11,CASSLMEAQYF,TGTGCCAGCAGCTTAATGGAGGCCCAGTACTTC
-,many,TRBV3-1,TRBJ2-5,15,CASSQDLGSRETQYF,TGTGCCAGCAGCCAAGATCTAGGTAGCCGAGAGACCCAGTACTTC
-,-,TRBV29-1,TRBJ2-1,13,CSVGGGARNEQFF,TGCAGCGTGGGTGGGGGGGCGCGGAATGAGCAGTTCTTC
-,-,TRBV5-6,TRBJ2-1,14,CASSPSGAGNEQFF,TGTGCCAGCAGCCCTTCGGGGGCAGGAAATGAGCAGTTCTTC
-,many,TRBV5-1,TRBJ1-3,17,CASSSEPGLISGNTIYF,TGCGCCAGCAGCTCAGAACCGGGACTCATCTCTGGAAACACCATATATTTT